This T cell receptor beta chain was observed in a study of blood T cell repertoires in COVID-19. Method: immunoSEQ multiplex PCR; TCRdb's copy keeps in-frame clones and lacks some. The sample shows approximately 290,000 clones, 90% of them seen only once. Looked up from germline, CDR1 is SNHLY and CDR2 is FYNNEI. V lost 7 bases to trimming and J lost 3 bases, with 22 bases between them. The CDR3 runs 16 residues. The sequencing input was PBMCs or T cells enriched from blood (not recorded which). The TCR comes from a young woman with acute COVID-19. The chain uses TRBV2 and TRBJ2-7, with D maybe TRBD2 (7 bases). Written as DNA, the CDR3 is TGTGCCAGCACCTCGAGGAGGGGGGAGGGCTTCTACGAGCAGTACTTC. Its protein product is CASTSRRGEGFYEQYF.